The rows below give T cell receptor beta chains drawn from one sample of a study of T cells in Graves' hyperthyroidism and ophthalmopathy. TCRdb processed the multiplex PCR reads anew with MiXCR; each CDR3 protein has one entry. Of fewer than 500,000 distinct CDR3 sequences listed, under 15% were seen once; the top ten hold approximately 13%. Sequencing was carried out using blood. These receptors were obtained from a young man with Graves' ophthalmopathy. The CDR3 runs from the conserved cysteine through the conserved F or W. Fields, in order: CDR3 length, V gene, clone size, D gene, J gene, CDR3 protein, CDR3 DNA. D genes are given only for firm matches. Some rows mark clone size as missing; the rest say once, few, many or name a class of expanded clone.

>17|TRBV4-2|-|TRBD1|TRBJ1-4
CASSRVGTQGVNEKLFF
TGTGCCAGCAGCCGAGTAGGAACACAGGGGGTAAATGAAAAACTGTTTTTT
>15|TRBV9|-|-|TRBJ2-2
CASSVDLARTGELFF
TGTGCCAGCAGCGTAGATCTAGCGCGCACCGGGGAGCTGTTTTTT
>13|TRBV10-3|many|TRBD1|TRBJ2-7
CAISVTGGLEQYF
TGTGCCATCAGTGTTACAGGGGGCCTCGAGCAGTACTTC
>14|TRBV27|many|-|TRBJ2-1
CASSIQSGYNEQFF
TGTGCCAGCAGTATTCAAAGCGGATACAATGAGCAGTTCTTC
>15|TRBV19|many|-|TRBJ1-4
CASTDWTTQGGKLFF
TGTGCCAGTACTGATTGGACGACGCAAGGGGGAAAACTGTTTTTT
>16|TRBV5-1|many|TRBD1|TRBJ2-7
CASMIGHGTVSYEQYF
TGCGCCAGCATGATTGGGCACGGGACAGTCTCCTACGAGCAGTACTTC
>14|TRBV29-1|-|TRBD2|TRBJ2-2
CSGGTSGRTGELFF
TGCAGCGGCGGGACTAGCGGGAGAACTGGGGAGCTGTTTTTT
>23|TRBV6-2/TRBV6-3|many|TRBD2|TRBJ2-3
CASSFNPGRGRLAGIASTDTQYF
TGTGCCAGCAGTTTCAACCCGGGACGGGGGCGACTAGCGGGAATAGCTAGCACAGATACGCAGTATTTT
>11|TRBV12-3/TRBV12-4|many|-|TRBJ2-1
CAISGYNEQFF
TGTGCCATTAGCGGTTACAATGAGCAGTTCTTC
>13|TRBV19|-|-|TRBJ2-5
CASRIGGQETPYF
TGTGCCAGCCGGATCGGGGGCCAAGAGACCCCGTACTTC
>14|TRBV9|few|-|TRBJ2-5
CASSDRPARETQYF
TGTGCCAGCAGCGATAGGCCAGCGAGGGAGACCCAGTACTTC
>11|TRBV9|many|-|TRBJ2-7
CASSEGSEQYF
TGTGCCAGCAGCGAAGGGAGCGAGCAGTACTTC
>16|TRBV4-1|few|TRBD2|TRBJ2-3
CASSQMGLAGTDTQYF
TGCGCCAGCAGCCAAATGGGACTAGCGGGCACAGATACGCAGTATTTT
>14|TRBV19|many|TRBD1|TRBJ1-5
CASTGTGWGQPQHF
TGTGCCAGTACCGGGACAGGATGGGGTCAGCCCCAGCATTTT
>16|TRBV3-1|many|-|TRBJ2-2
CASSPFGGGNTGELFF
TGTGCCAGCAGCCCCTTCGGAGGGGGGAACACCGGGGAGCTGTTTTTT
>12|TRBV28|many|-|TRBJ2-7
CASSLSSYEQYF
TGTGCCAGCAGCCTCAGCTCCTACGAGCAGTACTTC
>14|TRBV28|many|-|TRBJ2-2
CASSWGRGTGELFF
TGTGCCAGCAGTTGGGGTCGGGGCACCGGGGAGCTGTTTTTT
>14|TRBV7-3|once|TRBD1|TRBJ2-1
CASSFDRGNNEQFF
TGTGCCAGCAGCTTTGACAGGGGGAACAATGAGCAGTTCTTC
>13|TRBV6-1|few|-|TRBJ1-1
CASSEVLGGEAFF
TGTGCCAGCAGTGAAGTTCTGGGTGGGGAAGCTTTCTTT
>17|TRBV6-2/TRBV6-3|few|TRBD2|TRBJ2-7
CASSYSRGSSGGYEQYF
TGTGCCAGCAGTTACTCGAGGGGGAGTAGCGGGGGCTACGAGCAGTACTTC
>14|TRBV10-3|many|-|TRBJ2-7
CAISEREWYYEQYF
TGTGCCATCAGTGAGCGGGAGTGGTACTACGAGCAGTACTTC
>17|TRBV4-1|few|-|TRBJ1-2
CASSPYAGGGANYGYTF
TGCGCCAGCAGCCCGTACGCGGGGGGGGGAGCTAACTATGGCTACACCTTC
>13|TRBV7-3|-|-|TRBJ2-7
CASSTRASPVQYF
TGTGCCAGCAGCACCCGGGCCTCCCCGGTGCAGTACTTC
>15|TRBV5-1|many|TRBD2|TRBJ2-3
CASSGGTSGVDTQYF
TGCGCCAGCAGCGGAGGGACTAGCGGGGTAGATACGCAGTATTTT
>14|TRBV7-9|few|-|TRBJ1-3
CASSPTNQGNTIYF
TGTGCCAGCAGCCCAACCAATCAAGGAAACACCATATATTTT
>17|TRBV2|many|TRBD1|TRBJ1-5
CASSRDRAIYSNQPQHF
TGTGCCAGCAGTCGAGACAGGGCGATATATAGCAATCAGCCCCAGCATTTT
>17|TRBV20-1|many|TRBD2|TRBJ2-3
CSAVRASGGYSTDTQYF
TGCAGTGCCGTGCGAGCTAGCGGGGGCTACAGCACAGATACGCAGTATTTT
>15|TRBV29-1|-|TRBD2|TRBJ2-1
CSGRGGSTSYNEQFF
TGCAGCGGTAGGGGCGGGAGCACCTCCTACAATGAGCAGTTCTTC
>14|TRBV4-1|many|-|TRBJ2-7
CASSLGTPTYEQYF
TGCGCCAGCAGCCTCGGGACTCCGACCTACGAGCAGTACTTC
>13|TRBV6-1|few|-|TRBJ1-1
CASSRRAYTEAFF
TGTGCCAGCAGCCGCAGGGCTTACACTGAAGCTTTCTTT
>12|TRBV30|many|-|TRBJ1-2
CAWSHSVHGYTF
TGTGCCTGGAGTCATTCGGTTCATGGCTACACCTTC
>13|TRBV13|many|-|TRBJ1-4
CASRTGGNEKLFF
TGTGCCAGCAGGACGGGGGGGAATGAAAAACTGTTTTTT
>12|TRBV2|many|-|TRBJ1-2
CASSEEGHGYTF
TGTGCCAGCAGTGAAGAAGGGCATGGCTACACCTTC
>15|TRBV7-8|many|-|TRBJ1-2
CASTDPGSGNYGYTF
TGTGCCAGCACTGACCCTGGGTCGGGTAACTATGGCTACACCTTC
>14|TRBV6-1|-|-|TRBJ1-1
CASSEALRGRVAFF
TGTGCCAGCAGTGAAGCGCTTCGGGGGAGAGTAGCTTTCTTT
>12|TRBV7-2|many|-|TRBJ2-7
CASTSKAYEQYF
TGTGCCAGCACGTCCAAGGCCTACGAGCAGTACTTC
>16|TRBV5-1|-|-|TRBJ2-7
CASSLRGPAAICEQYF
TGCGCCAGCAGCCTCAGGGGACCGGCCGCCATCTGCGAGCAGTACTTC
>17|TRBV9|many|TRBD2|TRBJ2-1
CASSRTPGGFSYNEQFF
TGTGCCAGCAGCCGCACCCCGGGGGGGTTCTCCTACAATGAGCAGTTCTTC
>16|TRBV5-1|many|TRBD2|TRBJ2-3
CASSDGLAGFTDTQYF
TGCGCCAGCAGCGATGGACTAGCGGGATTCACAGATACGCAGTATTTT
>15|TRBV9|-|TRBD1|TRBJ1-1
CASSATGTGNTEAFF
TGTGCCAGCAGCGCAACTGGGACAGGGAACACTGAAGCTTTCTTT
>15|TRBV5-8|many|TRBD1|TRBJ2-1
CASSQGQGAFSEQFF
TGTGCCAGCAGCCAGGGACAGGGGGCGTTCAGTGAGCAGTTCTTC
>18|TRBV5-1|few|-|TRBJ2-4
CASSLGQTNPEAKNIQYF
TGCGCCAGCAGCTTGGGTCAGACCAACCCCGAGGCCAAAAACATTCAGTACTTC
>12|TRBV20-1|many|-|TRBJ2-3
CSARGHWDTQYF
TGCAGTGCTAGAGGTCATTGGGATACGCAGTATTTT
>13|TRBV5-4|-|TRBD1|TRBJ2-4
CASSGDRGNIQYF
TGTGCCAGCAGCGGGGACAGGGGGAACATTCAGTACTTC
>15|TRBV14|few|-|TRBJ1-2
CASSQDWAGPYGYTF
TGTGCCAGCAGCCAAGACTGGGCAGGCCCTTATGGCTACACCTTC
>13|TRBV7-7|many|-|TRBJ2-3
CASSSLRLDTQYF
TGTGCTAGCAGCTCCTTGCGGTTAGATACGCAGTATTTT
>15|TRBV19|few|-|TRBJ2-1
CASSIGSASFNEQFF
TGTGCCAGTAGTATAGGGTCTGCTAGTTTCAATGAGCAGTTCTTC
>12|TRBV3-1|many|-|TRBJ1-1
CASAGDFTEAFF
TGTGCCAGCGCAGGGGATTTCACTGAAGCTTTCTTT
>15|TRBV7-8|many|-|TRBJ1-2
CASSGADRVFYGYTF
TGTGCCAGCAGCGGAGCGGACAGAGTGTTCTATGGCTACACCTTC
>14|TRBV20-1|few|-|TRBJ2-7
CSARRSATAYEQYF
TGCAGTGCTAGACGTTCGGCCACGGCCTACGAGCAGTACTTC
>14|TRBV20-1|-|-|TRBJ2-5
CSAFTPESSGTQYF
TGCAGTGCTTTTACCCCGGAATCTTCAGGGACCCAGTACTTC